A single sample gave rise to the 18 T cell receptor beta chains below, sequenced in a study of regulatory T cells in long-lasting Graves disease. HTBI primers from iRepertoire and Arm-PCR of CDR3 regions yielded the TCR beta libraries. TCRdb re-called the multiplex PCR reads with MiXCR, one entry per CDR3 protein. The data show roughly 560,000 distinct CDR3 sequences, roughly a sixth seen once. Time point denoted: newly diagnosed GD, antithyroid drugs for less than 3 months. Generation of the TCR library employed RNA extracted from PBMCs. These sequences were also reported in another study, on T cells in Graves' hyperthyroidism and ophthalmopathy.

Material: peripheral blood mononuclear cells (PBMCs), obtained at new diagnosis, from a patient treated with antithyroid drugs. The receptors were sampled from a woman aged 40 to 65 with Graves disease.

There are many counts of this clonotype. The chain recombines TRBV27 with TRBJ1-1; 8 nucleotides match TRBD1. J was trimmed by 5 bases and V by 7 bases; bases with no gene match: 6. The CDR3 sequence is 13 residues long. Germline CDR1 is MNHEY and CDR2 is SMNVEV (reference sequence). CDR3 protein: CASKTQGVTEAFF. CDR3 sequence (DNA): TGTGCCAGCAAAACACAGGGGGTTACTGAAGCTTTCTTT.

This clonotype was seen many times. The chain recombines TRBV3-1 with TRBJ2-7; 10 bases match TRBD1. Germline lookup yields CDR1 LGHDT and CDR2 YNNKEL (reference sequence). Trimming removed 3 bases from V and 5 bases from J; junction bases left unmatched: 10. This CDR3 is 16 amino acids long. The CDR3 nucleotides read TGTGCCAGCAGCCACCCTTTCGGGACAGGGGCGGACGAGCAGTACTTC. Its protein product is CASSHPFGTGADEQYF.

The sample holds many counts of this clonotype. This chain uses TRBV5-1 with TRBJ1-1; D gene uncertain. The V end was cut by 2 bases, the J end by 3 bases, with 17 bases between. The CDR3 covers 16 residues. Germline V gene data show CDR1 as SGHRS and CDR2 as YFSETQ. The chain's CDR3 is CASSLDGGTWYTEAFF. The CDR3, as DNA: TGCGCCAGCAGCTTAGATGGAGGTACCTGGTACACTGAAGCTTTCTTT.

The rearrangement links TRBV7-9 to TRBJ2-7, with D possibly being TRBD1 (5 bases). The germline V gene encodes CDR1 SEHNR and CDR2 FQNEAQ (reference sequence). This CDR3 is 14 amino acids long. V lost 1 base to trimming and J lost 5 bases, with 12 bases between them. The CDR3: CASSLGTLEDEQYF. As DNA, the CDR3 is TGTGCCAGCAGCTTAGGGACATTGGAAGACGAGCAGTACTTC.

In this sample, this clonotype turned up a few times. This clone may be a read error of a much larger clone one base away. V gene TRBV11-2 combines with J gene TRBJ2-3; the D is unclear. The tail of the sequence fits TRBJ1-5 better, so the J call may be wrong. The germline gives CDR1 SGHAT, CDR2 FQNNGV. The CDR3 totals 14 residues. CDR3: CASSFRAPTDTQHF. As DNA, the CDR3 is TGTGCCAGCAGCTTCCGGGCCCCCACAGATACGCAGCATTTT.

The rearrangement links TRBV6-1 to TRBJ1-4, with no clear D. Germline loops: CDR1 MNHNS, CDR2 SASEGT. The V end lost 8 bases, the J end lost 0 bases, and 16 bases lay between the germline ends. CDR3 length: 16 amino acids. CDR3 coding DNA: TGTGCCAGCCAGGCAGATTGGGGAGCAACTAATGAAAAACTGTTTTTT. It translates to CASQADWGATNEKLFF.

This clonotype was observed a handful of times. This chain links TRBV6-5 with TRBJ2-3, with TRBD2 identical over 9 bases. There are 13 residues in the CDR3. Germline V gene lookup returns CDR1 MNHEY and CDR2 SVGAGI. After removal of 0 bases from V and 14 bases from J, the junction contained 6 bases not matched to a gene. CDR3 bases: TGTGCCAGCAGTTACTCGAGCCTAGCGGGGAGGTATTTT. Translation gives CASSYSSLAGRYF.

The chain employs TRBV20-1 and TRBJ1-6, with D hard to call. The germline V gene has CDR1 DFQATT and CDR2 SNEGSKA (reference sequence). The CDR3 runs 14 residues. V was clipped by 2 bases and J by 5 bases, with 10 bases between them. CDR3 coding DNA: TGCAGTGCTAGACGGGAATCAAATAATTCACCCCTCCACTTT. Encoded protein: CSARRESNNSPLHF.

The genes are TRBV27 and TRBJ1-5; TRBD1 matches at 7 bases. The junction had 5 bases not matched to a gene; V was cut back by 6 bases and J by 0 bases. CDR1 and CDR2 from the germline V gene are MNHEY and SMNVEV (reference sequence). This CDR3 has 15 residues. The CDR3 region is CASRAGGSSNQPQHF. For the CDR3, the DNA is TGTGCCAGCAGGGCAGGGGGGAGTAGCAATCAGCCCCAGCATTTT.

The sample holds many counts of this clonotype. The chain uses TRBV27 and TRBJ1-2, with D possibly being TRBD1 (6 bases). Germline V gene lookup returns CDR1 MNHEY and CDR2 SMNVEV (reference sequence). V was clipped by 5 bases and J by 6 bases, with 16 bases between them. This CDR3 spans 14 amino acids. In DNA, the CDR3 is TGTGCCAGCAGTCCGCCGGGGGGGGCGGATGGCTACACCTTC. The encoded protein is CASSPPGGADGYTF.

This clonotype occurred a few times. The rearrangement uses TRBV20-1 and TRBJ1-6, with D possibly TRBD1 on 5 matching bases. V lost 0 bases and J 14 bases, leaving 23 bases between the germline ends. The germline V gene encodes CDR1 DFQATT and CDR2 SNEGSKA (reference sequence). CDR3 size: 16 residues. CDR3 residues: CSARDRGPDGERALHF. CDR3 DNA sequence: TGCAGTGCTAGAGATAGGGGCCCTGACGGGGAAAGAGCCCTCCACTTT.

The V gene is TRBV12-3 or TRBV12-4, the J gene TRBJ2-2; D remains ambiguous. V shed 2 bases and J shed 6 bases, with 4 bases lying between them. This CDR3 has 12 residues. CDR3 nucleotide sequence: TGTGCCAGCAGTTTATCCCCCGGGGAGCTGTTTTTT. Translation gives CASSLSPGELFF.

The sample holds many counts of this clonotype. This rearrangement joins TRBV11-3 to TRBJ1-6, with no clear D. The CDR3 spans 15 residues. CDR1 is SGHNT, CDR2 YENEEA, per germline. V was cut by 0 bases and J by 0 bases, with 3 bases left in between. DNA for the CDR3: TGTGCCAGCAGCTTAGATAGCTCCTATAATTCACCCCTCCACTTT. Translating gives CASSLDSSYNSPLHF. Complete variable domain (other parts from reference TRBV11-3 and TRBJ1-6): EAGVVQSPRYKIIEKKQPVAFWCNPISGHNTLYWYLQNLGQGPELLIRYENEEAVDDSQLPKDRFSAERLKGVDSTLKIQPAELGDSAVYLCASSLDSSYNSPLHFGNGTRLTVT.

Many counts were recorded for this clonotype. The chain employs TRBV15 and TRBJ1-4, with a possible D match to TRBD1 (6 bases). This CDR3 has 16 amino acids. V was shortened by 3 bases and J by 2 bases, with 13 bases between the two germline ends. Germline CDR1 is LNHNV and CDR2 is YYDKDF (reference sequence). This CDR3 is CATSSPKGGTNEKLFF. The CDR3 DNA is TGTGCCACCAGCAGTCCCAAGGGGGGCACTAATGAAAAACTGTTTTTT.

This clonotype was recorded at least ten times. The chain links TRBV30 to TRBJ1-1; 7 bases match TRBD1. V shed 1 base, J shed 6 bases, and the junction held 11 bases outside the gene matches. Looked up from germline, CDR1 is GTSNPN and CDR2 is SVGIG (reference sequence). There are 15 residues in the CDR3. The chain's CDR3 is CAWSEAQGNYAEAFF. The DNA for the CDR3 is TGTGCCTGGAGTGAAGCACAGGGGAACTATGCTGAAGCTTTCTTT.

The chain couples TRBV18 to TRBJ1-2, with 7 bases matching TRBD1. The CDR3 runs to 13 residues. The V gene end was trimmed by 3 bases and the J gene end by 7 bases; junction bases not matched to a gene: 5. Germline V CDR1 and CDR2: KGHSH, LQKENI. The CDR3 loop reads CASSPEGALGYTF. As DNA, the CDR3 is TGTGCCAGCTCACCCGAGGGGGCTCTTGGCTACACCTTC.

This clonotype was counted at least ten times. The J gene is TRBJ2-3, the V gene TRBV7-3; weak D call: TRBD2 (7 bases). Germline CDR1 is SGHTA and CDR2 is FQGTGA. Deletions cut 5 bases from V and 7 bases from J, with 34 bases between. The CDR3 sequence is 20 residues long. CDR3 protein: CASSQGSPLRGSKGGNTQYF. The CDR3 nucleotides read TGTGCCAGCAGCCAAGGGAGCCCGCTTAGGGGTTCCAAGGGGGGGAATACGCAGTATTTT.

V gene TRBV19 combines with J gene TRBJ2-3; 7 bases agree with TRBD1. This CDR3 comprises 17 residues. Germline loops: CDR1 LNHDA, CDR2 SQIVND (reference sequence). J was trimmed by 5 bases and V by 5 bases; bases with no gene match: 16. The CDR3 DNA is TGTGCCAGTAGTGACTCGTTTGCGGCAGGGGGAGTAGATACGCAGTATTTT. The encoded protein is CASSDSFAAGGVDTQYF.